The rows below give T cell receptor beta chains drawn from one sample of a study of cytomegalovirus exposure and HLA in healthy donors. The table came from immunoSEQ multiplex PCR; TCRdb's copy has only in-frame clones and leaves some out. The sample consists of nearly 300,000 clones, approximately 90% of them appearing once. What was sequenced was PBMCs. Receptors were obtained from a man in his forties in good health and CMV-seropositive. The CDR3 runs from the conserved cysteine through the conserved F or W. The order of the fields is V gene, J gene, D gene, clone size, CDR3 protein, CDR3 DNA. A D gene is named only where the DNA matches it firmly. A clone size is listed for some rows: how often the clone was seen (once, few, many), or a class if it is expanded.

TRBV28	TRBJ1-5	-	-	CASWALNQPQHF	TGTGCCAGCTGGGCCCTTAATCAGCCCCAGCATTTT
TRBV28	TRBJ2-7	TRBD1	-	CASRGGDRGRGVSYEQYF	TGTGCCAGCAGGGGAGGGGACAGGGGCCGGGGTGTGTCCTACGAGCAGTACTTC
TRBV28	TRBJ1-1	-	-	CASSLGQMNTEAFF	TGTGCCAGCAGTTTAGGGCAGATGAACACTGAAGCTTTCTTT
TRBV10-2	TRBJ1-4	TRBD1	once	CASSERRQGNEKLFF	TGCGCCAGCAGTGAGCGGAGACAGGGCAATGAAAAACTGTTTTTT
TRBV5-1	TRBJ2-7	TRBD1	-	CASSSGQATYEQYF	TGCGCCAGCAGCTCGGGACAGGCAACCTACGAGCAGTACTTC
TRBV28	TRBJ2-5	-	-	CASSLEGSRETQYF	TGTGCCAGCAGTTTAGAGGGCAGCAGGGAGACCCAGTACTTC
TRBV28	TRBJ1-2	-	once	CATKYRIYGYTF	TGTGCCACGAAATACAGGATATATGGCTACACCTTC
TRBV5-4	TRBJ2-3	-	-	CASSPASVADTQYF	TGTGCCAGCAGCCCCGCCTCTGTAGCAGATACGCAGTATTTT
TRBV4-3	TRBJ1-2	-	-	CASSQDRAGAYGYTF	TGCGCCAGCAGCCAAGATCGCGCGGGAGCCTATGGCTACACCTTC
TRBV5-8	TRBJ1-2	-	-	CASSLQLSHGYTF	TGTGCCAGCAGCTTACAGCTGTCGCATGGCTACACCTTC
TRBV10-3	TRBJ2-7	TRBD1	-	CAISLTGSLLEQYF	TGTGCCATCAGCCTGACAGGGAGTCTCCTCGAGCAGTACTTC
TRBV7-9	TRBJ2-1	-	once	CASSPVPARYNEQFF	TGTGCCAGCAGCCCCGTCCCAGCGCGGTACAATGAGCAGTTCTTC
TRBV27	TRBJ2-2	-	-	CASSPTPGTWNTGELFF	TGTGCCAGCTCCCCAACCCCGGGAACATGGAACACCGGGGAGCTGTTTTTT
TRBV27	TRBJ2-2	TRBD1	once	CASSFLPTGTNTGELFF	TGTGCCAGCAGTTTTCTGCCGACAGGGACGAACACCGGGGAGCTGTTTTTT
TRBV28	TRBJ1-4	TRBD1	once	CASSMGQGARREKLFF	TGTGCCAGCTCTATGGGACAGGGGGCTCGAAGGGAAAAACTGTTTTTT
TRBV19	TRBJ2-7	-	-	CASSIDRSSYEQYF	TGTGCCAGTAGTATCGACAGGAGCTCCTACGAGCAGTACTTC
TRBV6-1	TRBJ2-7	TRBD1	-	CAGRDSSYEQYF	TGTGCCGGCCGGGACAGTTCCTACGAGCAGTACTTC
TRBV2	TRBJ2-1	TRBD2	-	CASSDGGRGRNEQFF	TGTGCCAGCAGTGACGGCGGGAGAGGTCGTAATGAGCAGTTCTTC
TRBV4-1	TRBJ2-5	-	-	CASSQVGLASETQYF	TGCGCCAGCAGCCAAGTAGGGCTAGCTTCGGAGACCCAGTACTTC
TRBV28	TRBJ2-3	TRBD2	-	CASSFTGGPDTQYF	TGTGCCAGCAGTTTCACGGGAGGTCCAGATACGCAGTATTTT
TRBV7-9	TRBJ2-7	TRBD2	-	CASSLGTTAGEGYEQYF	TGTGCCAGCAGCTTAGGGACGACGGCGGGAGAGGGCTACGAGCAGTACTTC
TRBV11-3	TRBJ2-7	-	-	CASSLGASPSYEQYF	TGTGCCAGCAGCTTGGGCGCAAGCCCTTCCTACGAGCAGTACTTC
TRBV19	TRBJ2-4	TRBD2	-	CASSMTGGRLAKNIQYF	TGTGCCAGTAGTATGACGGGAGGGAGGCTAGCCAAAAACATTCAGTACTTC
TRBV28	TRBJ2-7	-	-	CASSPLLGSLTYEQYF	TGTGCCAGCAGCCCCCTACTAGGGTCCCTTACCTACGAGCAGTACTTC
TRBV28	TRBJ2-2	-	-	CASRSGTNTGELFF	TGTGCCAGCAGGAGTGGGACAAACACCGGGGAGCTGTTTTTT
TRBV6-1	TRBJ1-1	-	-	CASTLDTRNTEAFF	TGTGCCAGCACTTTGGACACCCGGAACACTGAAGCTTTCTTT
TRBV15	TRBJ1-1	-	-	CATSPGNTEAFF	TGTGCCACCAGCCCGGGGAACACTGAAGCTTTCTTT
TRBV5-1	TRBJ2-7	-	-	CASSFRDEQYF	TGCGCCAGCAGCTTTCGCGACGAGCAGTACTTC
TRBV19	TRBJ1-3	-	-	CASSIGWQYTGNTIYF	TGTGCCAGTAGTATAGGATGGCAATACACAGGAAACACCATATATTTT
TRBV18	TRBJ2-1	-	-	CAGSSRVDSYNEQFF	TGTGCCGGGTCCTCTCGGGTGGACTCCTACAATGAGCAGTTCTTC
TRBV4-2	TRBJ2-5	-	few	CASSQNRGGEETQYF	TGTGCCAGCAGCCAGAACAGGGGGGGGGAAGAGACCCAGTACTTC
TRBV27	TRBJ2-7	-	-	CASSLGGGYEQYF	TGTGCCAGCAGTTTAGGAGGGGGCTACGAGCAGTACTTC
TRBV10-3	TRBJ2-6	-	-	CAIRDGIRTTENVLTF	TGTGCCATCAGGGACGGGATAAGAACAACGGAGAACGTCCTGACTTTC
TRBV27	TRBJ2-7	TRBD1	few	CASSPGTGLFSYEQYF	TGTGCCAGCAGTCCGGGGACAGGCCTCTTCTCCTACGAGCAGTACTTC
TRBV4-3	TRBJ2-4	TRBD2	few	CASSQDLREGHWDIQYF	TGCGCCAGCAGCCAAGATTTGCGGGAGGGCCATTGGGACATTCAGTACTTC
TRBV9	TRBJ2-3	TRBD2	-	CATSAGGPTDTQYF	TGTGCCACCTCAGCGGGAGGGCCGACAGATACGCAGTATTTT
TRBV7-2	TRBJ1-5	TRBD1	-	CASSLRTGSGNQPQHF	TGTGCCAGCAGCTTACGGACAGGGTCGGGCAATCAGCCCCAGCATTTT
TRBV18	TRBJ2-1	TRBD2	-	CASSPGLAGEQFF	TGTGCCAGCTCACCCGGACTAGCTGGTGAGCAGTTCTTC
TRBV5-1	TRBJ2-7	-	-	CASSRVAGLDSYEQYF	TGCGCCAGCAGCCGCGTCGCTGGTCTTGACTCCTACGAGCAGTACTTC
TRBV5-1	TRBJ2-3	TRBD2	-	CASSAGVRKDTQYF	TGCGCCAGCAGCGCGGGAGTACGGAAGGATACGCAGTATTTT
TRBV20-1	TRBJ2-3	-	once	CSARSDTQYF	TGCAGTGCTAGATCGGATACGCAGTATTTT
TRBV4-2	TRBJ2-7	-	-	CASSQVGFPGEQYF	TGTGCCAGCAGCCAAGTAGGGTTCCCGGGAGAGCAGTACTTC
TRBV5-4	TRBJ2-7	TRBD2	-	CASSAGTNSHEQYF	TGTGCCAGCAGCGCCGGGACTAACTCCCACGAGCAGTACTTC
TRBV15	TRBJ2-1	TRBD2	-	CATSLRDGRAFLFF	TGTGCCACCAGCCTGAGGGACGGGAGGGCCTTCCTGTTCTTC
TRBV5-6	TRBJ2-7	-	few	CASSLVGAGEQYF	TGTGCCAGCAGCTTGGTAGGAGCGGGCGAGCAGTACTTC
TRBV5-4	TRBJ1-2	-	-	CASSPLRGLYGYTF	TGTGCCAGCAGCCCCCTAAGGGGCCTCTATGGCTACACCTTC
TRBV30	TRBJ2-5	TRBD2	-	CAWSVRRTSGNQETQYF	TGTGCCTGGAGTGTACGCAGGACTAGCGGGAACCAAGAGACCCAGTACTTC
TRBV30	TRBJ1-1	-	-	CAKRGQLNTEAFF	TGTGCCAAGAGGGGACAATTGAACACTGAAGCTTTCTTT
TRBV11-3	TRBJ2-1	TRBD1	-	CASSQPGTGNYNEQFF	TGTGCCAGCAGCCAACCCGGGACAGGGAACTACAATGAGCAGTTCTTC
TRBV5-1	TRBJ2-2	TRBD2	-	CASSQPSGRAQVGELFF	TGCGCCAGCAGCCAGCCTAGCGGGAGGGCCCAGGTCGGGGAGCTGTTTTTT
TRBV11-2	TRBJ2-5	-	-	CASRRGVETQYF	TGTGCCAGCAGAAGGGGTGTAGAGACCCAGTACTTC
TRBV2	TRBJ2-3	TRBD2	-	CASRKRTSGTSTDTQYF	TGTGCCAGCAGGAAAAGGACTAGCGGGACTAGCACAGATACGCAGTATTTT
TRBV27	TRBJ1-1	-	-	CASSPTGTTEAFF	TGTGCCAGCAGTCCTACAGGGACCACTGAAGCTTTCTTT